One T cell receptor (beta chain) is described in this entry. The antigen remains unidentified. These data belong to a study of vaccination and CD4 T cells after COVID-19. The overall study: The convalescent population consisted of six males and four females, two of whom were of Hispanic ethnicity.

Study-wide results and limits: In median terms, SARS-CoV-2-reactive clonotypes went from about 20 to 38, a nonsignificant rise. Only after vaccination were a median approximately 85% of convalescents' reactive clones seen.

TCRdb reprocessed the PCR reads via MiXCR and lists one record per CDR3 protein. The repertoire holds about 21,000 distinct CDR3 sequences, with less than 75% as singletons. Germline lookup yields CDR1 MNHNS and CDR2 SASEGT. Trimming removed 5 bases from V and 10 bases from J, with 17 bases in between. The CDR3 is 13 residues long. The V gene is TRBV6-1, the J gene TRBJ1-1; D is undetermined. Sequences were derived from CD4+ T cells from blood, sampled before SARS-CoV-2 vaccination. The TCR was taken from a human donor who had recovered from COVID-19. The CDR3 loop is CASSPFNGGRAFF. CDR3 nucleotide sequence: TGTGCCAGCAGTCCTTTTAACGGTGGACGAGCTTTCTTT.